The 8 T cell receptor beta chains given below trace back to one sample, sequenced in a study of T-cell reconstitution after alpha-beta-depleted transplantation in children. A TCRbeta library incorporating unique molecular identifiers was prepared. TCRdb recomputed calls from the PCR reads with MiXCR, one row per CDR3 protein. Of roughly 240,000 distinct CDR3 sequences in the sample, around 7.5% were seen once. This sample comprised PBMCs, mostly from graft donor cells, obtained 180 days after TCRalphabeta/CD19-depleted stem cell transplant. The source is a male patient between 10 and 17 years old who had a stem cell transplant for acute lymphoblastic leukemia, so the T cells may come from the graft donor.

As to this clonotype: This may be a read error, as it is one base from a much larger clone. The V gene is TRBV12-3 or TRBV12-4, the J gene TRBJ2-7; D gene ambiguous. This CDR3 comprises 11 residues. Between the trimmed V and J ends, which lost 5 bases and 7 bases, there was a span of 9 bases. The CDR3 reads CASSLSTEQYF. The CDR3 nucleotides read TGTGCCAGCAGTCTTTCTACGGAGCAGTACTTC.

This clonotype was counted ten times or more. The V call is TRBV5-6, the J call TRBJ1-4, with 10 bases aligning to TRBD1. CDR1 SGHDT and CDR2 YYEEEE come from the germline V gene. Germline trimming cut 0 bases from V and 5 bases from J; bases unmatched to any gene: 7. CDR3 length equals 17 residues. The CDR3 is CASSLAWTGGSNEKLFF. The CDR3 coding sequence is TGTGCCAGCAGCTTGGCCTGGACAGGGGGTTCCAATGAAAAACTGTTTTTT.

The table lists this clonotype with a few counts. The genes are TRBV5-1 and TRBJ2-2, with 12 positions matching TRBD2. The CDR3 extends over 18 amino acids. CDR1 and CDR2 from the germline V gene are SGHRS and YFSETQ. Trimming cost V 4 bases and J 5 bases; bases outside gene matches: 12. The chain's CDR3 is CASSLTPSGGAQTGELFF. DNA of the CDR3: TGCGCCAGCAGCCTTACTCCTAGCGGGGGGGCGCAAACCGGGGAGCTGTTTTTT.

This chain joins TRBV7-3 and TRBJ2-3; 9 nucleotides align to TRBD2. The V gene end was trimmed by 5 bases and the J gene end by 4 bases; junction bases not matched to a gene: 4. Germline-derived CDR1 and CDR2 are SGHTA and FQGTGA. The CDR3 extends over 14 amino acids. CDR3 amino acids: CASSPIAGADTQYF. The CDR3 DNA follows: TGTGCCAGCAGCCCCATAGCGGGAGCAGATACGCAGTATTTT.

This clonotype has more than one count but fewer than ten. J is TRBJ1-1 and V is TRBV14; D call uncertain. Germline V lookup: CDR1 SGHDN, CDR2 FVKESK. The CDR3 loop spans 15 amino acids. V dropped 0 bases and J dropped 3 bases, with 11 bases sitting between them. CDR3: CASSQDSGGYTEAFF. The DNA of the CDR3 is TGTGCCAGCAGCCAAGACTCTGGCGGTTACACTGAAGCTTTCTTT.

Ten or more counts support this clonotype. The chain recombines TRBV5-1 with TRBJ1-1; 7 nucleotides align to TRBD1. The CDR3 has 15 amino acids. With V trimmed by 2 bases and J by 3 bases, 7 bases remained unmatched. CDR1 is SGHRS and CDR2 is YFSETQ in the germline V gene. The CDR3 is CASSLRGRGDTEAFF. CDR3 DNA sequence: TGCGCCAGCAGCTTAAGGGGCAGGGGGGACACTGAAGCTTTCTTT.

This clonotype was observed many times. The chain links TRBV24-1 to TRBJ2-3; 10 bases are shared with TRBD2. The CDR3 totals 17 residues. Germline V gene data show CDR1 as KGHDR and CDR2 as SFDVKD. The V and J ends lost 5 bases and 2 bases, in that order; junction bases with no gene match: 9. CDR3 residues: CATSAYLSGRDTDTQYF. The CDR3 nucleotides read TGTGCCACCAGTGCTTACCTCAGCGGGAGGGACACAGATACGCAGTATTTT.

This clonotype was recorded at least ten times. The rearrangement uses TRBV7-9 and TRBJ1-1; D ambiguous. This CDR3 is built from 13 residues. Trimming removed 0 bases at V and 7 bases at J, with 9 bases between. The germline V gene encodes CDR1 SEHNR and CDR2 FQNEAQ (reference sequence). CDR3 loop: CASSLAGSVEAFF. The CDR3 bases are TGTGCCAGCAGCTTAGCCGGAAGTGTTGAAGCTTTCTTT.